Each of the 13 T cell receptor beta chains below was sequenced from the same sample in a study of blood T cell repertoires in COVID-19. The method was immunoSEQ multiplex PCR; TCRdb's version includes in-frame clones alone and lacks a portion of them. The table records roughly 190,000 clones, about 81% of them present only once. The sample comprised peripheral blood. The receptors here all came from an older woman with COVID-19, enrolled during active disease.

This clone was observed once. The chain is built from TRBV7-9 and TRBJ1-2; D remains unclear. The V gene's germline CDR1 is SEHNR and CDR2 FQNEAQ (reference sequence). Trimming cost V 1 base and J 0 bases, with 9 bases left between them. This CDR3 comprises 15 residues. CDR3 in DNA: TGTGCCAGCAGCTTAGAACACCTTCCTAACTATGGCTACACCTTC. Its translation is CASSLEHLPNYGYTF.

The gene calls are TRBV6-2 or TRBV6-3 and TRBJ1-1; TRBD1 matches at 7 bases. V dropped 6 bases and J dropped 3; count of bases not matched to a gene: 7. Germline V CDR1 and CDR2: MNHEY, SVGEGT. The CDR3 has 14 residues. This chain's CDR3 is CASSPSGQYTEAFF. The DNA of the CDR3 is TGTGCCAGCAGCCCATCGGGACAGTACACTGAAGCTTTCTTT.

J is TRBJ2-1 and V is TRBV5-4; 8 bases align to TRBD2. The V segment lost 0 bases and the J segment 7 bases; nucleotides outside the gene matches: 6. Germline V CDR1 and CDR2: SGHNT, YYREEE (reference sequence). The CDR3 is 15 amino acids. This CDR3 reads CASSLEPAGVNEQFF. Here the CDR3 DNA reads TGTGCCAGCAGCTTGGAGCCAGCGGGAGTAAATGAGCAGTTCTTC.

The chain joins TRBV5-1 to TRBJ2-3, with D maybe TRBD2 (8 bases). Trimming cost V 7 bases and J 2 bases, with 20 bases left between them. Germline values: CDR1 SGHRS, CDR2 YFSETQ. The CDR3 loop spans 16 amino acids. Here the CDR3 reads CASGRGQRGTTDTQYF. CDR3 DNA sequence: TGCGCCAGCGGCAGGGGACAGCGGGGGACCACAGATACGCAGTATTTT.

The chain carries TRBV4-1 and TRBJ2-3; weak D call: TRBD2 (5 bases). The CDR3 spans 14 residues. The germline gives CDR1 MGHRA, CDR2 YSYEKL. V lost 3 bases, J lost 2 bases, and 9 bases lay in between. CDR3 sequence: CASSQRDYTDTQYF. Written as DNA, the CDR3 is TGCGCCAGCAGCCAGAGGGATTACACAGATACGCAGTATTTT.

The chain uses TRBV5-1 and TRBJ2-5; possible D gene TRBD1, 5 bases. The CDR3 consists of 15 residues. V was trimmed by 5 bases and J by 2 bases, leaving 16 bases between them. CDR1 is SGHRS and CDR2 is YFSETQ in the germline V gene. The CDR3 sequence is CASRFLTGTQETQYF. DNA of the CDR3: TGCGCCAGCAGGTTTCTTACAGGTACGCAAGAGACCCAGTACTTC.

CDR3: CASSSGGYSTDTQYF. DNA of the CDR3: TGTGCCAGCAGTTCAGGGGGTTATAGCACAGATACGCAGTATTTT. J is TRBJ2-3 and V is TRBV6-5; 7 bases map to TRBD1. V gave up 4 bases and J gave up 0 bases; unmatched junction bases: 4. The CDR3 totals 15 residues. Germline values: CDR1 MNHEY, CDR2 SVGAGI.

Only one count was recorded for this clone. The J gene is TRBJ1-5, the V gene TRBV18; 7 bases match TRBD1. V gave up 0 bases and J gave up 0 bases; unmatched junction bases: 5. The germline CDR1 and CDR2 sequences are KGHSH and LQKENI. The CDR3 contains 17 residues. The CDR3 DNA reads as TGTGCCAGCTCACCACCGTACCAGGGGGATAGCAATCAGCCCCAGCATTTT. Translation gives CASSPPYQGDSNQPQHF.

V gene TRBV5-1 combines with J gene TRBJ1-4; D gene unclear. The V and J ends lost 0 bases and 0 bases respectively, with 9 bases between them. The CDR3 is 16 residues long. The germline gives CDR1 SGHRS, CDR2 YFSETQ. In DNA, the CDR3 is TGCGCCAGCAGCTTGGACAGAGCTACAACTAATGAAAAACTGTTTTTT. As protein: CASSLDRATTNEKLFF.

The DNA of the CDR3 is TGCGCCAGCAGCCAAGATGGTTCTAGCGGGGTTTTAGAGACCCAGTACTTC. Translating gives CASSQDGSSGVLETQYF. The chain employs TRBV4-1 and TRBJ2-5; 9 bases agree with TRBD2. V dropped 0 bases and J dropped 4; count of bases not matched to a gene: 9. The CDR3 has 17 residues. CDR1 MGHRA and CDR2 YSYEKL come from the germline V gene.

The DNA of the CDR3 is TGTGCCAGCACAACGGGACAGGGGGCTCAGCCCCAGCATTTT. Its protein is CASTTGQGAQPQHF. The V and J genes are TRBV28 and TRBJ1-5; 12 positions agree with TRBD1. J was trimmed by 6 bases and V by 7 bases; bases with no gene match: 4. This CDR3 has 14 residues. Per germline, CDR1 MDHEN and CDR2 SYDVKM.

This clone showed up just once. The chain combines TRBV11-3 with TRBJ2-3; TRBD2 matches at 7 bases. The ends lost 3 bases at V and 6 bases at J; junction bases unmatched: 9. The CDR3 totals 15 residues. CDR1 and CDR2 (germline): SGHNT, YENEEA. CDR3 sequence: CASSFRGGGSDTQYF. CDR3 DNA: TGTGCCAGCAGCTTTCGCGGGGGAGGGTCGGATACGCAGTATTTT.

This chain links TRBV11-2 with TRBJ2-5; D gene uncertain. The CDR3 sequence is 15 residues long. Trimming left V 6 bases short and J 2 bases short, with 16 bases between. CDR1 and CDR2 from the germline V gene are SGHAT and FQNNGV. CDR3 loop: CASSRYERLQETQYF. Written as DNA, the CDR3 is TGTGCCAGCAGTCGCTACGAGCGATTACAAGAGACCCAGTACTTC. Together with reference TRBV11-2 and TRBJ2-5, the CDR3 gives the full variable domain: EAGVAQSPRYKIIEKRQSVAFWCNPISGHATLYWYQQILGQGPKLLIQFQNNGVVDDSQLPKDRFSAERLKGVDSTLKIQPAKLEDSAVYLCASSRYERLQETQYFGPGTRLLVL.